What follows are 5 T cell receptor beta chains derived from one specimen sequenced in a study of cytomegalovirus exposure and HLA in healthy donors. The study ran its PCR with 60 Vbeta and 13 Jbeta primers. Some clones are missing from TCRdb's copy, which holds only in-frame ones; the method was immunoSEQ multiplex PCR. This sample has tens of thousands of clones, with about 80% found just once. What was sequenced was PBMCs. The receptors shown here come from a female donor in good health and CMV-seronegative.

CDR3 loop: CASSDSAGAIYEQYF. As DNA, the CDR3 is TGTGCCAGCAGTGATAGCGCAGGGGCGATTTACGAGCAGTACTTC. The rearrangement joins TRBV25-1 to TRBJ2-7, with D perhaps matching TRBD1 (6 bases). V was clipped by 3 bases and J by 4 bases, with 16 bases between them. The CDR3 sequence is 15 residues long. Germline values: CDR1 MGHDK, CDR2 SYGVNS.

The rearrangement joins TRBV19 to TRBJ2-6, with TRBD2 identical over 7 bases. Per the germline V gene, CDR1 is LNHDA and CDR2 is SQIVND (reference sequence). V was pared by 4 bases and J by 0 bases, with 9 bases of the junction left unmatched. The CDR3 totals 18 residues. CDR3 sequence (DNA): TGTGCCAGTAGTACCGATCCGGGACTACCCTCTGGGGCCAACGTCCTGACTTTC. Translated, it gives CASSTDPGLPSGANVLTF.

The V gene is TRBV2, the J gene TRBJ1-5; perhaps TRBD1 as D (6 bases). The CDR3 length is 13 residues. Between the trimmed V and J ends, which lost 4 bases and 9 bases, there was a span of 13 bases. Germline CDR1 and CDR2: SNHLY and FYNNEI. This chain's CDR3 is CASSAEGVRPQHF. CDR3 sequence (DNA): TGTGCCAGCAGTGCCGAGGGGGTAAGGCCCCAGCATTTT.

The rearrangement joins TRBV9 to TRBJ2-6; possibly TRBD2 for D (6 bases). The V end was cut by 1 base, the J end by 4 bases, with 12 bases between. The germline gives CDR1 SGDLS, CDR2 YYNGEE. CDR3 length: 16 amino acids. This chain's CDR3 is CASSVLAAGGANVLTF. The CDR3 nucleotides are TGTGCCAGCAGCGTATTGGCGGCGGGAGGGGCCAACGTCCTGACTTTC.

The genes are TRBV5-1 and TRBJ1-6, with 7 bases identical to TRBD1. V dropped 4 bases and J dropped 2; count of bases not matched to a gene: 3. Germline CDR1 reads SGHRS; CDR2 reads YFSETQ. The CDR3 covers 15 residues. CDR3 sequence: CASSVGTAYNSPLHF. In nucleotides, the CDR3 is TGCGCCAGCAGCGTCGGGACAGCCTATAATTCACCCCTCCACTTT.